Reported below is one T cell receptor (beta chain). The data originate from a study of blood T cell repertoires in COVID-19. Study details: The samples span acute and convalescent COVID-19 from the United States, Italy and Spain. Sources were T cells, B-cell-depleted T cells, or PBMCs; the material itself was cDNA or gDNA.

Source study methods: By means of reference gene primer amplification, nucleated cell counts were estimated. The protocol was immunoSEQ multiplex PCR, while the TCRdb copy is restricted to in-frame clones and leaves out a portion. D and trimming were read from the DNA, whereas the V and J calls and clone size are those reported in that table. This sample yields more than 200,000 clones, of which 80% to 90% are seen a single time; under 14% belongs to the top ten. The CDR3 contains 13 residues. Trimming cost V 11 bases and J 7 bases, with 17 bases left between them. CDR1 and CDR2 (germline): LNHDA, SQIVND (reference sequence). Recruited during active infection, patients (from Seattle) were subsequently followed longitudinally.

Specimen: peripheral blood. The chain carries TRBV19 and TRBJ1-4, with no clear D. The TCR sequence derives from a man aged 45-65 years with COVID-19, enrolled during active disease. CDR3 bases: TGTGCCGTTCGGTCTCGAGGTGGTGAAAAACTGTTTTTT. This gives the protein CAVRSRGGEKLFF.